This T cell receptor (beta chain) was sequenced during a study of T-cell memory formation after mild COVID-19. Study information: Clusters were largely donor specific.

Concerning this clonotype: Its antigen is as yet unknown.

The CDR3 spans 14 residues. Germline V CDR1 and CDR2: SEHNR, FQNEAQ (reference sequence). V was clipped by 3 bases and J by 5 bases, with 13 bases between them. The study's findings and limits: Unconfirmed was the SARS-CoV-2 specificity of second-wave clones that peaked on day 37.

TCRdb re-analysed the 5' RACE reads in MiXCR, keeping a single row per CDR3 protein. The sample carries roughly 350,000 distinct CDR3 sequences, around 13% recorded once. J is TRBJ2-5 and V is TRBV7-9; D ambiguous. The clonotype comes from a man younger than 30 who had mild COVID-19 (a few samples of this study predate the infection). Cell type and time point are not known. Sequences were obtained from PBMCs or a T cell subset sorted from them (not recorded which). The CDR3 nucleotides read TGTGCCAGCAGCTTGCGCAACCTAGGGGAGACCCAGTACTTC. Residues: CASSLRNLGETQYF.